Following are 31 T cell receptor beta chains from one sample sequenced in a study of cytomegalovirus exposure and HLA in healthy donors. PCR involved 60 Vbeta and 13 Jbeta primers. The table came from immunoSEQ multiplex PCR; TCRdb's copy has only in-frame clones and leaves some out. The sample lists 75,000 to 95,000 clones; around 69% were seen once. The sample comprised PBMCs. All receptors derive from a man aged 25 to 40 in good health and CMV-seronegative.

This chain connects TRBV18 to TRBJ1-5; maybe TRBD1 (5 bases). The length of the CDR3 is 15 residues. V was cut by 1 base and J by 1 base, with 8 bases left in between. The germline V gene has CDR1 KGHSH and CDR2 LQKENI. DNA for the CDR3: TGTGCCAGCTCACCACTGGGGGGGAGCAATCAGCCCCAGCATTTT. It translates to CASSPLGGSNQPQHF.

This clone was picked up a small number of times. Other nucleotide sequences from this sample produce the same CDR3. The DNA for the CDR3 is TGTGCCAGCAGTGCTCCCCAGGGGGGCGCGGTCTACGAGCAGTACTTC. Translating it yields CASSAPQGGAVYEQYF. V and J are TRBV28 and TRBJ2-7; perhaps TRBD1 as D (7 bases). Germline V lookup: CDR1 MDHEN, CDR2 SYDVKM. CDR3 length: 16 residues. With 5 bases removed from V and 3 bases from J, the gap between germline ends came to 20 bases.

The rearrangement links TRBV18 to TRBJ1-3; weak D call: TRBD1 (6 bases). Germline V lookup: CDR1 KGHSH, CDR2 LQKENI. The CDR3 is made up of 13 amino acids. Trimming removed 8 bases at V and 0 bases at J, with 8 bases between. Written as DNA, the CDR3 is TGTGCCAGCACGGACAGCTCTGGAAACACCATATATTTT. It yields the protein CASTDSSGNTIYF.

The V gene is TRBV7-8, the J gene TRBJ1-4; no firm D call. Germline V CDR1 and CDR2: SGHVS, FQNEAQ. V was shortened by 2 bases and J by 4 bases, with 8 bases between the two germline ends. The CDR3 covers 14 residues. The CDR3: CASSLQEVNEKLFF. DNA for the CDR3: TGTGCCAGCAGCTTACAGGAGGTTAATGAAAAACTGTTTTTT.

This clone was seen more than once but under ten times. A read error is likely, as this CDR3 ends without the conserved phenylalanine or tryptophan. No DNA is shown, since the ends of the CDR3 on it are uncertain; the CDR3 is the one TCRdb lists. CDR3 residues: CASSDGTAR. This chain links TRBV21-1 with TRBJ1-2; the table names TRBD1, a call not compared with the DNA. TRBV21-1 is a pseudogene. The CDR3 extends over 9 residues, inclusive of both ends.

This clone was seen only a few times. The chain joins TRBV29-1 to TRBJ2-3; TRBD2 agrees at 8 bases. Trimming took 3 bases from V and 3 from J; bases not matched to a gene: 5. This CDR3 has 14 residues. From germline, CDR1 is SQVTM and CDR2 ANQGSEA. CDR3: CSVEQRGTTDTQYF. As DNA, the CDR3 is TGCAGCGTTGAGCAGCGGGGGACAACAGATACGCAGTATTTT.

This chain links TRBV5-1 with TRBJ2-5; TRBD2 agrees at 12 bases. CDR1 is SGHRS, CDR2 YFSETQ, per germline. CDR3 length: 16 amino acids. V was pared by 3 bases and J by 9 bases, with 12 bases of the junction left unmatched. The CDR3 region has the DNA TGCGCCAGCAGCTCCAAGACTAGCGGGGGTGCAGGGGCCCAGTACTTC. Translating it yields CASSSKTSGGAGAQYF.

This clone has just a few counts. This rearrangement joins TRBV4-3 to TRBJ2-6; a possible D gene is TRBD2 (5 bases). The CDR3 contains 17 residues. Trimming cost V 4 bases and J 1 base, with 14 bases left between them. Germline values: CDR1 LGHNA, CDR2 YSLEER. The CDR3 region is CASSREPARSGANVLTF. CDR3 coding DNA: TGCGCCAGCAGCCGGGAGCCGGCGCGGTCTGGGGCCAACGTCCTGACTTTC.

The chain joins TRBV7-2 to TRBJ1-1; 10 nucleotides align to TRBD1. Germline CDR1 SGHTA, CDR2 FQGNSA. After removal of 7 bases from V and 0 bases from J, the junction contained 11 bases not matched to a gene. This CDR3 is 17 amino acids long. The CDR3 sequence: CASIRLDRGTMNTEAFF. DNA for the CDR3: TGTGCCAGCATTAGATTGGACAGGGGGACCATGAACACTGAAGCTTTCTTT.

J is TRBJ2-1 and V is TRBV5-6, with 12 bases fitting TRBD2. In germline, CDR1 is SGHDT, CDR2 YYEEEE. The CDR3 contains 14 residues. The J segment lost 15 bases and the V segment lost 3 bases, leaving 10 bases of the junction unmatched. The CDR3 spells CASSSRLAGEGAFF. CDR3 nucleotide sequence: TGTGCCAGCAGCTCGAGACTAGCGGGAGAGGGGGCGTTCTTC.

This rearrangement joins TRBV5-5 to TRBJ1-5; 8 positions match TRBD1. The CDR3 totals 18 residues. CDR1 and CDR2 (germline): SGHKS, YYEKEE (reference sequence). V gave up 0 bases and J gave up 7 bases; unmatched junction bases: 15. CDR3 nucleotides: TGTGCCAGCAGCTTGGGTAGGGCAGGGGGCGTAGGTATCCAGCCCCAGCATTTT. It encodes CASSLGRAGGVGIQPQHF.

The chain is built from TRBV14 and TRBJ1-1; no firm D call. From germline, CDR1 is SGHDN and CDR2 FVKESK. V was shortened by 7 bases and J by 1 base, with 10 bases between the two germline ends. The CDR3 length is 13 residues. This chain's CDR3 is CASTLRGNTEAFF. The CDR3 coding sequence is TGTGCCAGCACCTTACGCGGGAACACTGAAGCTTTCTTT.

The V call is TRBV19, the J call TRBJ1-3; D not resolved. V dropped 5 bases and J dropped 4 bases, with 3 bases sitting between them. Germline V gene sequence: CDR1 LNHDA, CDR2 SQIVND (reference sequence). The CDR3 is made up of 11 amino acids. CDR3 DNA sequence: TGTGCCAGTAGTTCAGGAAACACCATATATTTT. Protein sequence: CASSSGNTIYF.

The chain is built from TRBV5-1 and TRBJ1-3; the D is unclear. V lost 1 base and J lost 1, with 9 bases in between. In germline, CDR1 is SGHRS, CDR2 YFSETQ. The CDR3 is 15 amino acids. CDR3 amino acids: CASSLLSGSGNTIYF. The CDR3, as DNA: TGCGCCAGCAGCTTGCTGTCCGGGTCTGGAAACACCATATATTTT.

This chain connects TRBV2 to TRBJ1-4; 7 bases are shared with TRBD1. The germline V gene encodes CDR1 SNHLY and CDR2 FYNNEI. This CDR3 spans 13 amino acids. V dropped 10 bases and J dropped 2; count of bases not matched to a gene: 4. This CDR3 reads CATNRGTNEKLFF. The CDR3 coding sequence is TGTGCCACCAACAGGGGCACTAATGAAAAACTGTTTTTT.

A note on this clone: An end of the junction differs from the germline gene, which may be a read error. The rearrangement joins TRBV7-7 to TRBJ2-7, with a tentative D call TRBD2 (6 bases). The length of the CDR3 is 12 residues. CDR1 is SSHAT, CDR2 FNYEAQ, per germline (reference sequence). The CDR3 DNA is TGTGCTAGCAGCCCCGATAGCGGCGAGCAGTACTTC. It specifies CASSPDSGEQYF.

The genes are TRBV5-6 and TRBJ2-1; no firm D call. Germline values: CDR1 SGHDT, CDR2 YYEEEE. V lost 1 base and J 10 bases, leaving 6 bases between the germline ends. The CDR3 runs to 11 residues. This CDR3 is CASSLSIEQFF. CDR3 nucleotides: TGTGCCAGCAGCTTGAGCATCGAGCAGTTCTTC.

The gene calls are TRBV7-6 and TRBJ1-6; tentative D call: TRBD1 (5 bases). Germline CDR1 reads SGHVS; CDR2 reads FNYEAQ. The CDR3 has 15 residues. The V gene lost 5 bases and the J gene lost 5 bases, with 13 bases spanning the gap. This chain's CDR3 is CASSRRGGDNSPLHF. The CDR3 nucleotides are TGTGCCAGCAGCCGCCGAGGAGGGGATAATTCACCCCTCCACTTT.

With respect to this clone: Different DNA sequences within this sample yield the same CDR3. This chain links TRBV6-5 with TRBJ2-1, with D maybe TRBD2 (7 bases). Looked up from germline, CDR1 is MNHEY and CDR2 is SVGAGI. The length of the CDR3 is 15 residues. V lost 6 bases, J lost 6 bases, and 18 bases lay in between. CDR3 DNA: TGTGCCAGCAGGGGGGGCGGGAGTGGATTCAATGAGCAGTTCTTC. The encoded protein is CASRGGGSGFNEQFF.

This clone was observed a few times. J is TRBJ1-2 and V is TRBV30, with a weak D call TRBD1 (5 bases). Germline CDR1 reads GTSNPN; CDR2 reads SVGIG (reference sequence). The CDR3 runs 12 residues. V lost 0 bases and J lost 8, with 10 bases in between. DNA of the CDR3: TGTGCCTGGAGTGTAGGGGAGGCCGGCTACACCTTC. Translating gives CAWSVGEAGYTF.

V and J are TRBV29-1 and TRBJ1-1, with D tentatively TRBD1 (6 bases). Germline assignment: CDR1 SQVTM and CDR2 ANQGSEA. Trimming took 2 bases from V and 0 from J, leaving 10 bases between them. The CDR3 sequence is 14 residues long. The CDR3 bases are TGCAGCGTTGAAAGGGGGGGGGTGAACACTGAAGCTTTCTTT. Translation: CSVERGGVNTEAFF.

The sample holds a few counts of this clone. V and J are TRBV6-4 and TRBJ2-1; 8 nucleotides align to TRBD2. V was pared by 6 bases and J by 3 bases, with 4 bases of the junction left unmatched. Germline lookup yields CDR1 MRHNA and CDR2 SNTAGT. The length of the CDR3 is 14 residues. The CDR3 region is CASSRTSIYNEQFF. The CDR3 nucleotides read TGTGCCAGCAGCCGGACTAGCATCTACAATGAGCAGTTCTTC.

This CDR3 is CASSFGRGANTEAFF. The CDR3 coding sequence is TGCGCCAGCAGCTTCGGGAGGGGGGCAAACACTGAAGCTTTCTTT. The V gene is TRBV5-1, the J gene TRBJ1-1, with D maybe TRBD1 (6 bases). V was shortened by 2 bases and J by 2 bases, with 13 bases between the two germline ends. CDR1 and CDR2 from the germline V gene are SGHRS and YFSETQ. CDR3 size: 15 residues.

The chain employs TRBV6-4 and TRBJ2-1, with 10 bases lining up with TRBD2. Germline V CDR1 and CDR2: MRHNA, SNTAGT. The ends lost 6 bases at V and 4 bases at J; junction bases unmatched: 6. This CDR3 region has 15 residues. CDR3 in amino acids: CASREAGGPYNEQFF. The CDR3 DNA is TGTGCCAGCAGAGAAGCGGGGGGGCCTTACAATGAGCAGTTCTTC.

A single count supports this clone. This chain joins TRBV14 and TRBJ2-6, with no clear D. Germline assignment: CDR1 SGHDN and CDR2 FVKESK. The CDR3 extends over 16 amino acids. Trimming removed 3 bases at V and 0 bases at J, with 9 bases between. CDR3 region: CASSHGVSSGANVLTF. CDR3 coding DNA: TGTGCCAGCAGCCACGGTGTTAGCTCTGGGGCCAACGTCCTGACTTTC.

The gene calls are TRBV6-5 and TRBJ2-6; tentatively, D is TRBD1 (5 bases). Germline CDR1 and CDR2: MNHEY and SVGAGI. The ends were cut back, 6 bases at V and 1 base at J, with 10 bases in the middle. There are 15 residues in the CDR3. CDR3 loop: CASRPYRSGANVLTF. Written as DNA, the CDR3 is TGTGCCAGCAGACCTTACAGGTCTGGGGCCAACGTCCTGACTTTC.

The chain links TRBV28 to TRBJ2-1; 8 bases line up with TRBD2. Per germline, CDR1 MDHEN and CDR2 SYDVKM. The CDR3 covers 12 residues. V lost 8 bases to trimming and J lost 5 bases; unmatched junction nucleotides: 2. The CDR3 loop reads CASGTSNNEQFF. Here the CDR3 DNA reads TGTGCCAGCGGGACTAGTAACAATGAGCAGTTCTTC. The full variable domain, rest sourced from reference TRBV28 and TRBJ2-1, is DVKVTQSSRYLVKRTGEKVFLECVQDMDHENMFWYRQDPGLGLRLIYFSYDVKMKEKGDIPEGYSVSREKKERFSLILESASTNQTSMYLCASGTSNNEQFFGPGTRLTVL.

The chain carries TRBV21-1 and TRBJ1-2; TRBD1 was called by the table and not checked on the DNA. TRBV21-1 is recorded as a pseudogene. This CDR3 is built from 17 residues. The DNA for the CDR3 is TGTGCCAGCAGCAAAGTGCCCTTACAGGGTAGTGACTGTGGCTACACCTTC. Translating gives CASSKVPLQGSDCGYTF.

This chain connects TRBV4-1 to TRBJ1-1; TRBD1 matches 10 bases. J lost 5 bases, V lost 5 bases, and 5 bases had no gene match. The germline CDR1 and CDR2 sequences are MGHRA and YSYEKL. The CDR3 spans 14 residues. This CDR3 reads CASSSRQGATEAFF. The CDR3 DNA follows: TGCGCCAGCAGCTCCCGACAGGGGGCAACTGAAGCTTTCTTT.

The chain combines TRBV5-1 with TRBJ1-1, with D maybe TRBD1 (6 bases). This CDR3 is built from 17 residues. Trimming took off 5 bases at V and 1 base at J, with 21 bases between the two ends. The germline CDR1 and CDR2 sequences are SGHRS and YFSETQ. CDR3 bases: TGCGCCAGCAGGGGAGTGAGTACAGGGCCGGGGAACACTGAAGCTTTCTTT. This sequence encodes CASRGVSTGPGNTEAFF. Using reference TRBV5-1 and TRBJ1-1 for the parts outside the CDR3, the full variable domain is KAGVTQTPRYLIKTRGQQVTLSCSPISGHRSVSWYQQTPGQGLQFLFEYFSETQRNKGNFPGRFSGRQFSNSRSEMNVSTLELGDSALYLCASRGVSTGPGNTEAFFGQGTRLTVV.

The chain has TRBV5-4 and TRBJ2-2; D is perhaps TRBD1 (6 bases). V lost 4 bases to trimming and J lost 5 bases, with 6 bases between them. This CDR3 is built from 12 residues. The V gene's germline CDR1 is SGHNT and CDR2 YYREEE (reference sequence). In DNA form, the CDR3 reads TGTGCCAGCAGCACAGGGACCGGGGAGCTGTTTTTT. The encoded protein is CASSTGTGELFF.